This T cell receptor (beta chain) was observed in a study of cytomegalovirus exposure and HLA in healthy donors. The ends were cut back, 4 bases at V and 5 bases at J, with 15 bases in the middle. The CDR3 covers 14 residues. CDR1 is SGHRS and CDR2 is YFSETQ in the germline V gene. Study-wide findings and caveats: According to the study, 160 or so TCR beta chains were cytomegalovirus-associated. On later analysis, the bulk of CMV-associated TCR beta chains appeared to be HLA-restricted.

It was with 60 Vbeta and 13 Jbeta primers that the PCR ran. Measured with immunoSEQ multiplex PCR; TCRdb has only the in-frame clones, and not every one. The data contain around 120,000 clones, more than 65% of them singletons. A remark on this clone: The antigen remains unidentified.

The receptor was isolated from a human donor in good health. The chain carries TRBV5-1 and TRBJ1-1, with a weak D call TRBD1 (6 bases). Input material: PBMCs. The CDR3 DNA follows: TGCGCCAGCAGCCAGCGGCAGGGGCAAACTGAAGCTTTCTTT. It specifies CASSQRQGQTEAFF. Full variable domain (rest looked up from reference TRBV5-1 and TRBJ1-1): KAGVTQTPRYLIKTRGQQVTLSCSPISGHRSVSWYQQTPGQGLQFLFEYFSETQRNKGNFPGRFSGRQFSNSRSEMNVSTLELGDSALYLCASSQRQGQTEAFFGQGTRLTVV.